This T cell receptor (beta chain) was documented in a study of T-cell reconstitution after alpha-beta-depleted transplantation in children. General study results and limits: The main origin of T-cell counts and diversity one year after transplant was newly produced T cells. Reported findings indicate that, about two months after transplant, alpha-beta T cells came from several hundred expanded clones, which were derived from non-depleted graft cells. TCRbeta diversity was high at day 60 in some patients (a result of surviving recipient T cells and thymic progenitors).

On this clonotype itself: Its antigen remains unidentified.

Construction of the TCRbeta library involved unique molecular identifiers. TCRdb called the PCR reads again in MiXCR, with one record for every CDR3 protein. The profile shows about 300,000 distinct CDR3 sequences, almost 8% of them singletons. The sequences come from peripheral blood, collected 360 days after TCRalphabeta/CD19-depleted stem cell transplant. The sequence was collected from a female patient aged 2 to 10 who had a stem cell transplant for Fanconi anemia, so the T cells may come from the graft donor.

The CDR3 is CASRTSGRTDTQYF. The CDR3 DNA reads TGCGCCAGCCGGACTAGCGGGAGGACAGATACGCAGTATTTT. This chain links TRBV10-2 with TRBJ2-3, with 14 bases fitting TRBD2. The germline gives CDR1 WSHSY, CDR2 SAAADI. The CDR3 loop spans 14 amino acids. Unmatched junction bases numbered 1, after V lost 8 bases and J lost 3 bases.